Each of the 4 T cell receptor beta chains below was sequenced from the same sample in a study of blood T cell repertoires in COVID-19. Sequencing used immunoSEQ multiplex PCR; TCRdb keeps in-frame clones, though not all of them. The table has 70,000 or so clones, roughly 85% seen once. What was sequenced was peripheral blood. These receptors came from a woman aged 80 or over with acute or convalescent COVID-19.

The V and J genes are TRBV6-5 and TRBJ2-7; no clear D. Trimming stripped 8 bases from V and 2 bases from J, with 16 bases between. CDR3 length: 14 amino acids. Looked up from germline, CDR1 is MNHEY and CDR2 is SVGAGI. CDR3 loop: CASAPLQSTYEQYF. The CDR3 DNA sequence: TGTGCCAGCGCCCCTCTCCAGTCCACCTACGAGCAGTACTTC.

This clone was recorded once. The V and J genes are TRBV5-4 and TRBJ2-7; 8 nucleotides agree with TRBD1. This CDR3 comprises 13 residues. Germline V lookup: CDR1 SGHNT, CDR2 YYREEE (reference sequence). V lost 9 bases to trimming and J lost 0 bases; unmatched junction nucleotides: 5. The CDR3 DNA reads as TGTGCCACGCGGACAGGGACCTCCTACGAGCAGTACTTC. Protein product: CATRTGTSYEQYF.

V is TRBV6-5 and J is TRBJ2-7; D gene ambiguous. V was clipped by 4 bases and J by 0 bases, with 13 bases between them. This CDR3 comprises 15 residues. From germline, CDR1 is MNHEY and CDR2 SVGAGI. The chain's CDR3 is CASSSFKSRSYEQYF. CDR3 in DNA: TGTGCCAGCAGTTCCTTCAAGAGCCGCTCCTACGAGCAGTACTTC.

V is TRBV5-1 and J is TRBJ2-3, with TRBD2 matching over 15 bases. This CDR3 contains 16 residues. V lost 3 bases and J lost 4; bases outside the gene matches: 3. From germline, CDR1 is SGHRS and CDR2 YFSETQ. The CDR3 region is CASSSRTSGGADTQYF. The CDR3 nucleotides are TGCGCCAGCAGCTCCAGGACTAGCGGGGGGGCAGATACGCAGTATTTT.